The table lists the clone carrying this TCR beta chain with a few counts. Its antigen remains unknown. This sample was taken from a study of memory CD4+ T cells and cytomegalovirus serostatus. Findings and caveats of the study: About 40% of the roughly 150 known CMV-associated TCRbeta sequences appeared in CD4+ memory.

This CDR3 has 13 residues. Trimming removed 1 base from V and 6 bases from J, with 6 bases in between. Germline CDR1 reads SGHAT; CDR2 reads FQNNGV. Single viable CD3+CD4+CD8-CD45RO+ cells were sorted as the memory CD4+ T cells. Data came from immunoSEQ multiplex PCR; TCRdb stores just in-frame clones and leaves some out. This table holds 50,000 to 70,000 clones, about three quarters found once. The chain has TRBV11-2 and TRBJ2-2; D is ambiguous. Sequencing input: memory CD4+ T cells from blood. This receptor was identified in an adult in good health and CMV-seropositive. The CDR3 is CASSLGRSGELFF. The CDR3 nucleotides read TGTGCCAGCAGCTTAGGGAGATCCGGGGAGCTGTTTTTT.